The clone carrying this TCR beta chain was detected only a few times. Antigen unknown. This entry comes from a study of a mutant IDH1 vaccine in newly diagnosed glioma. Study-level points and caveats: Across multiple MHC alleles, roughly 93% of patients had vaccine-induced responses.

The germline V and J ends were trimmed by 11 bases and 1 base, with 20 bases remaining between them. Germline lookup yields CDR1 LNHDA and CDR2 SQIVND (reference sequence). This CDR3 comprises 15 residues. Time point in this sample: week 11, during vaccination. Every vaccine dose comprised 300 ug of mutant IDH1 20-mer peptide plus topical imiquimod. Measured with immunoSEQ multiplex PCR; TCRdb has only the in-frame clones, and not every one. This sample yields around 66,000 clones, of which about 80% are seen a single time; over 4.5% belongs to the top ten. The V and J genes are TRBV19 and TRBJ1-1; D is perhaps TRBD1 (5 bases). The clonotype originates from a man aged 50-60 years with glioma. The sample was PBMCs, taken from a glioma patient whose treatment included an IDH1 peptide vaccine. This CDR3 reads CASLLTRTPNTEAFF. The CDR3 nucleotides read TGTGCCTCCTTGTTAACCAGGACACCGAACACTGAAGCTTTCTTT. Based on the CDR3 plus reference TRBV19 and TRBJ1-1, the full variable domain is DGGITQSPKYLFRKEGQNVTLSCEQNLNHDAMYWYRQDPGQGLRLIYYSQIVNDFQKGDIAEGYSVSREKKESFPLTVTSAQKNPTAFYLCASLLTRTPNTEAFFGQGTRLTVV.